This TCR beta chain was recovered during a study of Ad26.COV2.S vaccination and SARS-CoV-2 variants. Treatment of the sample: roughly 20 received Ad26.COV2.S at low or high dose, single or two shots; about 5 received placebo; per-sample allocation not given. Day 63 following the first vaccine or placebo injection was when the samples were taken. The V segment lost 4 bases and the J segment 4 bases; nucleotides outside the gene matches: 10. This CDR3 has 16 residues. Germline V gene sequence: CDR1 SGHNT, CDR2 YYREEE (reference sequence). Libraries were prepared by immunoSEQ multiplex PCR; TCRdb keeps only in-frame clonotypes and omits some of them. The data show approximately 410,000 clones, 92% seen once.

The TCR was taken from a person aged 18 to 59 who received the Ad26.COV2.S COVID-19 vaccine or a placebo. The source was peripheral blood, collected in a trial of Ad26.COV2.S vaccine versus placebo. V gene TRBV5-4 combines with J gene TRBJ2-7, with 11 bases lining up with TRBD2. The CDR3 coding sequence is TGTGCCAGCAGCATAACTAGCGGGGGAATCGGGTACGAGCAGTACTTC. Residues: CASSITSGGIGYEQYF.